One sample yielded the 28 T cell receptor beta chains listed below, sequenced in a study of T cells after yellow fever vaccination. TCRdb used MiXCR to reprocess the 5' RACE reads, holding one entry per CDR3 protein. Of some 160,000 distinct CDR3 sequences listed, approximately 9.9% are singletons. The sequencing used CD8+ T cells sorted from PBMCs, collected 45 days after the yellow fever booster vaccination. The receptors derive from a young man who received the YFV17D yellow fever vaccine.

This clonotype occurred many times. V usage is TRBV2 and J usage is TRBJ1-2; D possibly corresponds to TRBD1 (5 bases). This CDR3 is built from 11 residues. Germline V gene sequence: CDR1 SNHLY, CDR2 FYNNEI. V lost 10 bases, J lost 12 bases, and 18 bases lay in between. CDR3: CATSYGGYDTF. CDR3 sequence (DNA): TGTGCCACCTCATACGGGGGGTATGACACCTTC.

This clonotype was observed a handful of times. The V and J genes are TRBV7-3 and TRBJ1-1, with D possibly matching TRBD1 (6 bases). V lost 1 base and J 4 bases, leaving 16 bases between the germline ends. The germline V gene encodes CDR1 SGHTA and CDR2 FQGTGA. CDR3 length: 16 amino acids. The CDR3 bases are TGTGCCAGCAGCTTAATGGGTCGGGGGGCTGGCACTGAAGCTTTCTTT. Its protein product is CASSLMGRGAGTEAFF.

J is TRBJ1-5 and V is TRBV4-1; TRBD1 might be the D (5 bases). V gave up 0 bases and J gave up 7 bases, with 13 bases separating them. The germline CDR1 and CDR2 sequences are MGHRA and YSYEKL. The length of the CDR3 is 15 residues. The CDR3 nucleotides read TGCGCCAGCAGCCAAGATAGAGGGGTTAAGCAGCCCCAGCATTTT. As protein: CASSQDRGVKQPQHF.

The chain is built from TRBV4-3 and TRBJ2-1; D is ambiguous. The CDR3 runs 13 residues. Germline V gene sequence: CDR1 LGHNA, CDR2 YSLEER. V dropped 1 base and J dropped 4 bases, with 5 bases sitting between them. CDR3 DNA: TGCGCCAGCAGCCAAGTACAGTACAATGAGCAGTTCTTC. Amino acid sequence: CASSQVQYNEQFF.

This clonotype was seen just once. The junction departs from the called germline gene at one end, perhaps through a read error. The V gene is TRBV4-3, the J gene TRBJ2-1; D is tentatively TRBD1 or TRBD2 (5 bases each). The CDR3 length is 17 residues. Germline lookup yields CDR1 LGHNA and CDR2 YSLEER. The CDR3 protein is CASSQSRAAGAYTEQFF. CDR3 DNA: TGCGCCAGCAGCCAAAGTAGGGCGGCCGGGGCCTACACTGAGCAGTTCTTC.

Here the CDR3 reads CASSRLLARNQPQHF. For the CDR3, the DNA is TGTGCCAGCAGCCGGTTGTTGGCCCGCAATCAGCCCCAGCATTTT. The rearrangement links TRBV4-2 to TRBJ1-5, with D uncertain. V was pared by 4 bases and J by 2 bases, with 12 bases between. This CDR3 spans 15 amino acids. Germline V gives CDR1 LGHNA, CDR2 YNFKEQ.

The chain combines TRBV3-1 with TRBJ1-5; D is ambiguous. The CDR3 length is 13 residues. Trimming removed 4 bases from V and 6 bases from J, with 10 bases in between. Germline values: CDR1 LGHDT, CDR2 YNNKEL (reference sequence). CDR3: CASSLSIAQPQHF. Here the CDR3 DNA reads TGTGCCAGCAGCCTGTCAATAGCTCAGCCCCAGCATTTT.

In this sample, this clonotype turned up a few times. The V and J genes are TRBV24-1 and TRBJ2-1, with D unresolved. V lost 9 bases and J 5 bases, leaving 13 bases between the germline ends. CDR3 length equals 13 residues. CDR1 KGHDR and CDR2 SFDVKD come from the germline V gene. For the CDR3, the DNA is TGTGCCACCGCTGCCGAGAATCACAATGAGCAGTTCTTC. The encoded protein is CATAAENHNEQFF.

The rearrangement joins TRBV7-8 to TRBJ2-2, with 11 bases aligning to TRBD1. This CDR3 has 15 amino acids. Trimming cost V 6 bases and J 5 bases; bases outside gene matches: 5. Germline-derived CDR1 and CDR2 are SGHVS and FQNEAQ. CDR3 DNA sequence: TGTGCCAGCAGACGGACAGGGGGCAGGACCGGGGAGCTGTTTTTT. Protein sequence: CASRRTGGRTGELFF.

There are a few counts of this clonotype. CDR3 sequence reads: CASSIWTGSGELFF. In nucleotides, the CDR3 is TGTGCCAGTAGTATTTGGACAGGGTCCGGGGAGCTGTTTTTT. The rearrangement uses TRBV19 and TRBJ2-2; 8 bases align to TRBD1. The CDR3 has 14 amino acids. Trimming at V came to 3 bases and at J to 6 bases, leaving 3 bases not matched to a gene. Germline V lookup: CDR1 LNHDA, CDR2 SQIVND (reference sequence).

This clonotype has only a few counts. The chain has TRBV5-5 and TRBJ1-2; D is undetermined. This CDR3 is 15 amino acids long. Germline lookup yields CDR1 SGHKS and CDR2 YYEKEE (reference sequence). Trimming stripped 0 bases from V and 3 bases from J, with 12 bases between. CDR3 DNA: TGTGCCAGCAGCTTGGAGCGGAGCGAGTACTATGGCTACACCTTC. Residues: CASSLERSEYYGYTF.

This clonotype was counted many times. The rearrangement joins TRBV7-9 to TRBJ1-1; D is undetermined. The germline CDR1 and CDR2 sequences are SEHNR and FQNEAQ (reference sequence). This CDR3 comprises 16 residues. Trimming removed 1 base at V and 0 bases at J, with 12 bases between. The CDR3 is CASSLVGRIVNTEAFF. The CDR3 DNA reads TGTGCCAGCAGCTTAGTCGGCAGAATCGTGAACACTGAAGCTTTCTTT. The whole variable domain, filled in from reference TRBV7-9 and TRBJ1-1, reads DTGVSQNPRHKITKRGQNVTFRCDPISEHNRLYWYRQTLGQGPEFLTYFQNEAQLEKSRLLSDRFSAERPKGSFSTLEIQRTEQGDSAMYLCASSLVGRIVNTEAFFGQGTRLTVV.

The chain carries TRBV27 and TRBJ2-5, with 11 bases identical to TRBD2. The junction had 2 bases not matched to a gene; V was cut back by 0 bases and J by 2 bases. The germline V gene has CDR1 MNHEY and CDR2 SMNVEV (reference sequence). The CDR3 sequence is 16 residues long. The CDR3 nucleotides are TGTGCCAGCAGTTTATCCCTAGCGGGGGGTCAAGAGACCCAGTACTTC. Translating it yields CASSLSLAGGQETQYF.

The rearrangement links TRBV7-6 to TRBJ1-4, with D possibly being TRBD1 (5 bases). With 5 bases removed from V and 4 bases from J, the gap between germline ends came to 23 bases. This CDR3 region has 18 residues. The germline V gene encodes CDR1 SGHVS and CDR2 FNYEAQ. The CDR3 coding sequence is TGTGCCAGCAGCCCGGGGCCACCGGACGGACGACTTAATGAAAAACTGTTTTTT. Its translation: CASSPGPPDGRLNEKLFF.

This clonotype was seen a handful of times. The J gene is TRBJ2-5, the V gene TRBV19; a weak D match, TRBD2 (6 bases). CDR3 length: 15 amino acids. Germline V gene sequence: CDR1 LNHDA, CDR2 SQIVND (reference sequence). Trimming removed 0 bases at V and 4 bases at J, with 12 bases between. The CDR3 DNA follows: TGTGCCAGTAGTATAGATTTCACTAGCCCAGAGACCCAGTACTTC. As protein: CASSIDFTSPETQYF. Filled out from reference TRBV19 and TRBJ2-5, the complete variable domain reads DGGITQSPKYLFRKEGQNVTLSCEQNLNHDAMYWYRQDPGQGLRLIYYSQIVNDFQKGDIAEGYSVSREKKESFPLTVTSAQKNPTAFYLCASSIDFTSPETQYFGPGTRLLVL.

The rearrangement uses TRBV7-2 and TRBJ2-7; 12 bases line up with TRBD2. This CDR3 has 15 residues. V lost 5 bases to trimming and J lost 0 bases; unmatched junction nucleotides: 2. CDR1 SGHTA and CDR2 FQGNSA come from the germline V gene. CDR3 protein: CASSTSGGSSYEQYF. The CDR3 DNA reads TGTGCCAGCAGCACTAGCGGGGGGAGCTCCTACGAGCAGTACTTC.

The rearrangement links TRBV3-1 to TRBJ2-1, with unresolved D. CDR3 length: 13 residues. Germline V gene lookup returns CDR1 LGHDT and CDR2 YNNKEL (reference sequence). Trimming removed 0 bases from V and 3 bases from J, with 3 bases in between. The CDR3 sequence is CASSQEVYNEQFF. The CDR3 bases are TGTGCCAGCAGCCAAGAAGTCTACAATGAGCAGTTCTTC.

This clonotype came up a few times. The CDR3 here is CASGQGVLGEQYV. The CDR3 nucleotides read TGTGCCAGCGGACAGGGGGTCCTGGGGGAGCAGTACGTC. This chain links TRBV6-6 with TRBJ2-7; 10 bases line up with TRBD1. This CDR3 has 13 amino acids. Per the germline V gene, CDR1 is MNHNY and CDR2 is SVGAGI (reference sequence). The junction had 8 bases not matched to a gene; V was cut back by 8 bases and J by 7 bases.

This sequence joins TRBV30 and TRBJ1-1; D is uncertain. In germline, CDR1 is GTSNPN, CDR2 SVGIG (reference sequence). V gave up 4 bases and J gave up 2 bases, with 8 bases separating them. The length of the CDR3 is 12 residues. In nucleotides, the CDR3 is TGTGCCTGGACCACCGGAAACACTGAAGCTTTCTTT. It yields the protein CAWTTGNTEAFF. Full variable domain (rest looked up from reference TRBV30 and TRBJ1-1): SQTIHQWPATLVQPVGSPLSLECTVEGTSNPNLYWYRQAAGRGLQLLFYSVGIGQISSEVPQNLSASRPQDRQFILSSKKLLLSDSGFYLCAWTTGNTEAFFGQGTRLTVV.

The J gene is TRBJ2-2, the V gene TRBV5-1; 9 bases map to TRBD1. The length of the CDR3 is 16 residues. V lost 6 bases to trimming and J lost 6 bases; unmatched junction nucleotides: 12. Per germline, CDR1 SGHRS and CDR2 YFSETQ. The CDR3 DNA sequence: TGCGCCAGCACTCCGGACAGGGGAAATTTAGCCGGGGAGCTGTTTTTT. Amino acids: CASTPDRGNLAGELFF.

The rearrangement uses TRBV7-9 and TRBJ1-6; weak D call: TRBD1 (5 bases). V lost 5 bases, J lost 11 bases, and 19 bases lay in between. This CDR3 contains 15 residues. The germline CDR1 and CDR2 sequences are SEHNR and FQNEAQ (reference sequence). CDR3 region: CASSPRGGLTAPLHF. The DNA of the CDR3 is TGTGCCAGCAGCCCCCGGGGGGGGTTGACGGCACCCCTCCACTTT.

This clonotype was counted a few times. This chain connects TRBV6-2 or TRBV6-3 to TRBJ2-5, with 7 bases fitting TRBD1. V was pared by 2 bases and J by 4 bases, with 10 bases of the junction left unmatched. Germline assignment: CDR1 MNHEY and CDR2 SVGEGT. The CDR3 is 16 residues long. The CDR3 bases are TGTGCCAGCAGTTACGGGGACAGACGGGTCCGAGAGACCCAGTACTTC. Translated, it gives CASSYGDRRVRETQYF.

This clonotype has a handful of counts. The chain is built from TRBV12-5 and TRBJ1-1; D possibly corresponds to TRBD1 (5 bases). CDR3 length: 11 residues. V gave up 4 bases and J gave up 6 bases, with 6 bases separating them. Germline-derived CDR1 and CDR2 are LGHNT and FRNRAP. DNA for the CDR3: TGTGCTAGTGGTTGGGGGGCTGAAGCTTTCTTT. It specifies CASGWGAEAFF.

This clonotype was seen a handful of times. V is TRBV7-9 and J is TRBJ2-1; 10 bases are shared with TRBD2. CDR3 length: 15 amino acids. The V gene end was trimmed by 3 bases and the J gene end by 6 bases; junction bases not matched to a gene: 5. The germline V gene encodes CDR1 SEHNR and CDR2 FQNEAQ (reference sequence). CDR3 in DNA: TGTGCCAGCAGCTTCCGAGCGGGGGGGCTCAATGAGCAGTTCTTC. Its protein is CASSFRAGGLNEQFF.

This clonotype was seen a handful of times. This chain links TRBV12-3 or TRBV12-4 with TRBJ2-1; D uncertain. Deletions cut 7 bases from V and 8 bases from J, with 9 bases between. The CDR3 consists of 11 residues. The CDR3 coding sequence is TGTGCCAGCACCCAGGCCGATGAGCAGTTCTTC. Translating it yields CASTQADEQFF.

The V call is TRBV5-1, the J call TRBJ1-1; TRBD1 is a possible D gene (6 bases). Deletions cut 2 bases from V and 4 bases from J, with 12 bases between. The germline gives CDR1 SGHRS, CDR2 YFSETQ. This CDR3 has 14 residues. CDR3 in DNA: TGCGCCAGCAGCTTTTTAGGGGGTGGCACTGAAGCTTTCTTT. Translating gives CASSFLGGGTEAFF.

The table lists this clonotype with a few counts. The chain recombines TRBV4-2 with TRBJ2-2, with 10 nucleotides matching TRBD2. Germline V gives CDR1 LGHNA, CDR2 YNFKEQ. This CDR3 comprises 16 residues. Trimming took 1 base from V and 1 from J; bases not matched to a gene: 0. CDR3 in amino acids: CASSQVAGGNTGELFF. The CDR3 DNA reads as TGTGCCAGCAGCCAAGTAGCGGGGGGGAACACCGGGGAGCTGTTTTTT.

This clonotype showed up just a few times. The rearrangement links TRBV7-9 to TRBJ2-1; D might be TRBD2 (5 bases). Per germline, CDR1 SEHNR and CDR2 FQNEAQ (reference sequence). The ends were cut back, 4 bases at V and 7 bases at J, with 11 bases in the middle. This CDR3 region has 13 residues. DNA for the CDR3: TGTGCCAGCAGCTCCCTACTAGTTAATGAGCAGTTCTTC. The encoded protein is CASSSLLVNEQFF.